These T cell receptor beta chains were read from a single sample in a study of radiotherapy plus CTLA-4 blockade in lung cancer. The table came from immunoSEQ multiplex PCR; TCRdb's copy has only in-frame clones and leaves some out. This sample has approximately 81,000 clones, with 78% found just once. The starting material was peripheral blood, obtained from a patient treated with radiotherapy plus ipilimumab. The receptor source for this set is a human donor with non-small cell lung cancer who had a partial response to radiotherapy plus ipilimumab. Some clones in this sample may be carry-over from other donors' samples. The CDR3 runs from the conserved cysteine through the conserved F or W. A D gene is named only where the DNA matches it firmly. Some rows have no size entry. The others give once, few or many, or a class for an expanded clone.

TRBJ2-3,.,.,TRBV7-2,CASSLQSRPPGTDTQYF,TGTGCCAGCAGCTTACAGTCGCGGCCCCCCGGCACAGATACGCAGTATTTT
TRBJ2-5,.,.,TRBV4-2,CASSQTVTETQYF,TGTGCCAGCAGCCAAACAGTAACGGAGACCCAGTACTTC
TRBJ2-7,.,TRBD1,TRBV7-9,CASSLGDRGLREQYF,TGTGCCAGCAGCTTAGGCGACAGGGGGCTTAGGGAGCAGTACTTC
TRBJ2-7,.,TRBD1,TRBV9,CASSLTGYSEQYF,TGTGCCAGCAGTTTGACAGGGTATTCCGAGCAGTACTTC
TRBJ1-2,once,TRBD1,TRBV4-3,CASSPNTGGHGYTF,TGCGCCAGCAGCCCGAATACAGGGGGACATGGCTACACCTTC
TRBJ1-1,.,.,TRBV28,CASSLARKAFF,TGTGCCAGCAGTTTAGCCAGAAAAGCTTTCTTT
TRBJ1-3,few,.,TRBV5-4,CASSLDLLGNTIYF,TGTGCCAGCAGCTTGGATCTACTTGGAAACACCATATATTTT
TRBJ2-4,.,TRBD2,TRBV11-2,CASSLEGASGNIQYF,TGTGCCAGCAGCTTAGAAGGCGCTAGCGGAAACATTCAGTACTTC
TRBJ2-1,.,.,TRBV29-1,CSVGRGDNEQFF,TGCAGCGTTGGCAGGGGGGACAATGAGCAGTTCTTC
TRBJ1-2,.,TRBD1,TRBV5-3,CLRDRAFSYGYTF,TGCCTCCGGGACAGGGCTTTCAGCTATGGCTACACCTTC
TRBJ1-4,.,.,TRBV6-1,CASSEAGDEKLFF,TGTGCCAGCAGTGAAGCGGGCGATGAAAAACTGTTTTTT
TRBJ1-3,.,.,TRBV5-1,CASSSQGTGNTIYF,TGCGCCAGCTCCTCCCAGGGGACTGGAAACACCATATATTTT
TRBJ2-7,.,.,TRBV15,CATSRDPGYYEQYF,TGTGCCACCAGCAGAGACCCAGGCTACTACGAGCAGTACTTC
TRBJ2-3,.,TRBD2,TRBV6-1,CASLAGGTDTQYF,TGTGCCAGCTTGGCGGGGGGCACAGATACGCAGTATTTT
TRBJ2-5,.,.,TRBV6-6,CASSTTGETQYF,TGTGCCAGCAGCACCACAGGGGAGACCCAGTACTTC
TRBJ2-7,few,.,TRBV7-2,CASSLGTVLPGEQYF,TGTGCCAGCAGCTTAGGGACAGTGTTACCTGGCGAGCAGTACTTC
TRBJ1-1,.,.,TRBV5-8,CASSLWGRGFTEAFF,TGTGCCAGCAGCTTATGGGGGCGGGGGTTCACTGAAGCTTTCTTT
TRBJ2-7,.,TRBD1,TRBV5-5,CASSWRQGDSYEQYF,TGTGCCAGCAGCTGGAGACAGGGGGACTCCTACGAGCAGTACTTC
TRBJ2-7,.,.,TRBV19,CASSTHPGSSYEQYF,TGTGCCAGTAGTACCCACCCCGGGAGCTCCTACGAGCAGTACTTC
TRBJ2-3,.,TRBD2,TRBV6-4,CASSRLAGGTDTQYF,TGTGCCAGCAGTCGACTAGCGGGAGGGACAGATACGCAGTATTTT
TRBJ1-2,.,.,TRBV30,CAWSVDLWGRGNGYTF,TGTGCCTGGAGTGTAGACTTGTGGGGGCGAGGAAATGGCTACACCTTC
TRBJ1-5,.,.,TRBV30,CAWSRDTNQPQHF,TGTGCCTGGAGTCGGGACACAAATCAGCCCCAGCATTTT
TRBJ1-1,few,.,TRBV19,CASSIGTPAEAFF,TGTGCCAGTAGTATAGGAACGCCGGCTGAAGCTTTCTTT
TRBJ1-5,.,TRBD1,TRBV7-2,CASSSGDRLNQPQHF,TGTGCCAGCAGCTCAGGGGACAGGCTTAATCAGCCCCAGCATTTT
TRBJ1-1,.,TRBD1,TRBV6-5,CAISRGRDTEAFF,TGTGCCATCTCCAGGGGGCGCGATACTGAAGCTTTCTTT
TRBJ1-4,once,.,TRBV18,CASSPGEYEKLFF,TGTGCCAGCTCACCAGGGGAGTATGAAAAACTGTTTTTT
TRBJ2-5,.,.,TRBV5-6,CASSWNAGVKETQYF,TGTGCCAGCAGCTGGAATGCAGGGGTAAAAGAGACCCAGTACTTC
TRBJ1-1,.,TRBD1,TRBV6-5,CASNPRTGKVTEAFF,TGTGCCAGCAACCCTCGGACAGGGAAGGTCACTGAAGCTTTCTTT
TRBJ2-3,.,.,TRBV7-2,CASSAQGHLLSTDTQYF,TGTGCCAGCAGCGCCCAGGGACACCTTCTAAGCACAGATACGCAGTATTTT
TRBJ1-5,.,TRBD1,TRBV5-6,CASSLWTGTNQPQHF,TGTGCCAGCAGCTTGTGGACAGGGACAAATCAGCCCCAGCATTTT
TRBJ2-3,.,TRBD2,TRBV10-2,CATGLAGGTDTQYF,TGCGCCACCGGACTAGCGGGTGGCACAGATACGCAGTATTTT